This TCR beta chain comes out of a study of OX40 agonist ivuxolimab in advanced cancers. Study as a whole: Patients with prior anti-PD-1, anti-PD-L1 or anti-CTLA-4 therapy were eligible; about 40% had some. Two cutaneous melanoma patients and one hepatocellular carcinoma patient, three in all, had partial responses. Study-level findings and limits: Normalized expansion of T-cell clones was also low for some nonresponders. Not determined was the antigen specificity of the expanded peripheral T cells.

Profiled with immunoSEQ multiplex PCR; TCRdb holds only in-frame clones, not every one. The sample has around 34,000 clones, 65% to 80% seen once. Relative to its sample, this clone is medium-sized. Its antigen is still unknown. Trimming pared 2 bases from V and 2 bases from J, leaving 7 bases between. CDR3 length: 13 amino acids. The germline V gene encodes CDR1 MDHEN and CDR2 SYDVKM. This TCR came from an adult with an advanced solid tumor such as melanoma, head and neck, liver or kidney cancer. This rearrangement joins TRBV28 to TRBJ2-7; no clear D gene. The material was CD4+ or CD8+ T cells sorted from blood, obtained in a trial of the OX40 agonist ivuxolimab. For the CDR3, the DNA is TGTGCCAGCAGTTTAATCCGCCCCTACGAGCAGTACTTC. Protein: CASSLIRPYEQYF.